The next 32 T cell receptor beta chains were all read from a single sample in a study of CD8+ T cells in alopecia areata. In each case, RNA was isolated and then reverse transcribed into cDNA as the sequencing template. Sequencing used immunoSEQ multiplex PCR; TCRdb keeps in-frame clones, though not all of them. The sample has 89,000 or so clones; 51% are singletons. Sequencing was done on a sample of NKG2D-high CD8+ T cells sorted from blood. Receptor source: a human donor with alopecia areata.

This clone was observed a handful of times. This rearrangement joins TRBV7-2 to TRBJ2-7; D gene uncertain. V dropped 5 bases and J dropped 1 base, with 6 bases sitting between them. The CDR3 length is 12 residues. Germline CDR1 SGHTA, CDR2 FQGNSA. The CDR3 is CASSQPSYEQYF. In DNA, the CDR3 is TGTGCCAGCAGCCAACCATCCTACGAGCAGTACTTC.

This chain uses TRBV30 with TRBJ2-3; 10 bases map to TRBD1. The CDR3 extends over 14 amino acids. V lost 4 bases, J lost 10 bases, and 11 bases stayed unmatched. CDR1 is GTSNPN and CDR2 is SVGIG in the germline V gene (reference sequence). CDR3 DNA: TGTGCCTGGACGTGGACAGGGGGTTCAAAGTCGCAGTATTTT. Translation gives CAWTWTGGSKSQYF.

The J gene is TRBJ2-3, the V gene TRBV6-5; 10 bases align to TRBD2. The CDR3 runs to 15 residues. Germline V CDR1 and CDR2: MNHEY, SVGAGI. The ends lost 0 bases at V and 6 bases at J; junction bases unmatched: 3. CDR3: CASSYSTTSGDTQYF. In DNA, the CDR3 is TGTGCCAGCAGTTACTCGACGACTAGCGGGGATACGCAGTATTTT.

In its sample, this clone was seen a few times. V and J are TRBV6-6 and TRBJ2-6; TRBD2 is a possible D gene (6 bases). The ends were cut back, 4 bases at V and 2 bases at J, with 12 bases in the middle. CDR1 MNHNY and CDR2 SVGAGI come from the germline V gene (reference sequence). The CDR3 runs to 16 residues. The CDR3 sequence: CASSWGLETGANVLTF. In nucleotides, the CDR3 is TGTGCCAGCAGTTGGGGACTGGAAACTGGGGCCAACGTCCTGACTTTC.

This chain links TRBV6-6 with TRBJ2-5; 7 bases are a match to TRBD1. The germline gives CDR1 MNHNY, CDR2 SVGAGI (reference sequence). V dropped 5 bases and J dropped 3; count of bases not matched to a gene: 6. The CDR3 spans 14 residues. The CDR3 sequence is CASSGDSYEETQYF. As DNA, the CDR3 is TGTGCCAGCAGTGGGGACAGTTATGAAGAGACCCAGTACTTC.

The chain has TRBV29-1 and TRBJ2-7, with 8 bases matching TRBD2. The CDR3 loop spans 15 amino acids. Germline CDR1 SQVTM, CDR2 ANQGSEA. V dropped 0 bases and J dropped 1; count of bases not matched to a gene: 5. The CDR3 sequence: CSVEDPSGGSYEQYF. The CDR3, as DNA: TGCAGCGTTGAAGACCCCAGCGGGGGATCCTACGAGCAGTACTTC.

The rearrangement links TRBV29-1 to TRBJ1-2; D is perhaps TRBD1 (6 bases). CDR1 and CDR2 (germline): SQVTM, ANQGSEA. The V end lost 6 bases, the J end lost 4 bases, and 12 bases lay between the germline ends. The CDR3 sequence is 12 residues long. The CDR3 loop is CSVRGQTYGYTF. The DNA of the CDR3 is TGCAGCGTCCGAGGACAGACCTATGGCTACACCTTC.

This clone was detected a few times. This specimen includes other DNA sequences encoding the same CDR3. The rearrangement joins TRBV29-1 to TRBJ2-7, with TRBD2 as a possible D gene (5 bases). The length of the CDR3 is 12 residues. The ends were cut back, 2 bases at V and 7 bases at J, with 12 bases in the middle. Per the germline V gene, CDR1 is SQVTM and CDR2 is ANQGSEA. The CDR3 loop is CSVELEGSEQYF. As DNA, the CDR3 is TGCAGCGTTGAACTTGAGGGCTCAGAGCAGTACTTC.

The V call is TRBV6-5, the J call TRBJ1-1; TRBD1 matches at 11 bases. There are 15 residues in the CDR3. V shed 1 base and J 3 bases; nucleotides not matched to a gene: 1. CDR1 and CDR2 (germline): MNHEY, SVGAGI. CDR3: CASSYWDRGDTEAFF. The CDR3 DNA sequence: TGTGCCAGCAGTTACTGGGACAGGGGGGACACTGAAGCTTTCTTT.

The chain is built from TRBV7-9 and TRBJ2-4; D unresolved. Germline V gene data show CDR1 as SEHNR and CDR2 as FQNEAQ (reference sequence). V lost 5 bases and J 0 bases, leaving 11 bases between the germline ends. CDR3 size: 15 residues. The CDR3 DNA is TGTGCCAGCAGCACCCTACAGTTAGCCAAAAACATTCAGTACTTC. Amino acid sequence: CASSTLQLAKNIQYF.

This CDR3 reads CASSPTGWDEQYF. CDR3 DNA sequence: TGTGCCAGCAGCCCCACCGGGTGGGACGAGCAGTACTTC. The chain couples TRBV13 to TRBJ2-7; no clear D. This CDR3 region has 13 residues. Trimming stripped 5 bases from V and 5 bases from J, with 13 bases between. CDR1 is PRHDT, CDR2 FYEKMQ, per germline (reference sequence).

The chain employs TRBV5-1 and TRBJ2-2; D remains unclear. V lost 4 bases, J lost 7 bases, and 8 bases lay in between. Germline V lookup: CDR1 SGHRS, CDR2 YFSETQ. CDR3 length: 12 residues. CDR3 sequence reads: CASSPMIGELFF. The CDR3, as DNA: TGCGCCAGCAGCCCTATGATCGGGGAGCTGTTTTTT. The full variable domain, with the rest looked up from reference TRBV5-1 and TRBJ2-2, is KAGVTQTPRYLIKTRGQQVTLSCSPISGHRSVSWYQQTPGQGLQFLFEYFSETQRNKGNFPGRFSGRQFSNSRSEMNVSTLELGDSALYLCASSPMIGELFFGEGSRLTVL.

This clone was picked up a small number of times. The rearrangement joins TRBV14 to TRBJ2-1; tentatively, D is TRBD2 (5 bases). Trimming cost V 2 bases and J 6 bases, with 14 bases left between them. The germline gives CDR1 SGHDN, CDR2 FVKESK. This CDR3 comprises 15 residues. Written as DNA, the CDR3 is TGTGCCAGCAGCCAAACTAACCCAGAGGGCAATGAGCAGTTCTTC. This encodes CASSQTNPEGNEQFF.

As DNA, the CDR3 is TGCGCCAGCAGGGTAGCAGCGGGTGAGCAGTTCTTC. It encodes CASRVAAGEQFF. The chain uses TRBV4-1 and TRBJ2-1; perhaps TRBD2 as D (6 bases). This CDR3 region has 12 residues. Trimming removed 6 bases at V and 9 bases at J, with 12 bases between. CDR1 and CDR2 from the germline V gene are MGHRA and YSYEKL.

This clone came up a few times. The rearrangement links TRBV28 to TRBJ2-5; 7 nucleotides match TRBD1. This CDR3 region has 14 residues. Unmatched junction bases numbered 5, after V lost 6 bases and J lost 1 base. The germline V gene has CDR1 MDHEN and CDR2 SYDVKM. The CDR3 here is CASRPRQGQETQYF. The CDR3 nucleotides are TGTGCCAGCAGGCCAAGACAGGGCCAAGAGACCCAGTACTTC.

This clone was seen more than once but under ten times. The chain recombines TRBV21-1 with TRBJ2-1; the tabulated D call, TRBD2, remains unverified against the DNA. TRBV21-1 is flagged as a pseudogene. The CDR3 loop spans 15 amino acids. CDR3 residues: CASSRLALQVDEQFF. The CDR3 DNA is TGTGCCAGCAGCAGACTAGCCCTACAGGTCGATGAGCAGTTCTTC.

A few counts support this clone. This chain uses TRBV29-1 with TRBJ2-2; 9 bases line up with TRBD1. Germline lookup yields CDR1 SQVTM and CDR2 ANQGSEA. The CDR3 loop spans 14 amino acids. CDR3 coding DNA: TGCAACCTAGACAGGGGGTTCTTCACCGGGGAGCTGTTTTTT. Translating gives CNLDRGFFTGELFF.

The chain is built from TRBV30 and TRBJ1-1, with D possibly matching TRBD1 (5 bases). Trimming left V 5 bases short and J 8 bases short, with 12 bases between. Germline V gives CDR1 GTSNPN, CDR2 SVGIG (reference sequence). The CDR3 loop spans 11 amino acids. The CDR3 protein is CAWWDGLEAFF. The CDR3 nucleotides read TGTGCCTGGTGGGACGGACTGGAAGCTTTCTTT.

The genes are TRBV29-1 and TRBJ2-1; no clear D. Germline V lookup: CDR1 SQVTM, CDR2 ANQGSEA. The CDR3 spans 12 residues. V shed 5 bases and J shed 8 bases, with 13 bases lying between them. The CDR3 sequence is CSVKSGFDEQFF. For the CDR3, the DNA is TGCAGCGTTAAATCCGGGTTCGATGAGCAGTTCTTC.

CDR3 loop: CASRPGLAGYNEQFF. The CDR3, as DNA: TGTGCCAGCAGACCTGGACTAGCAGGTTACAATGAGCAGTTCTTC. The rearrangement joins TRBV27 to TRBJ2-1; the match to TRBD2 covers 8 bases. The CDR3 runs to 15 residues. Trimming removed 6 bases from V and 4 bases from J; junction bases left unmatched: 8. CDR1 is MNHEY and CDR2 is SMNVEV in the germline V gene (reference sequence).

The gene calls are TRBV4-2 and TRBJ2-7; unclear D gene. This CDR3 has 13 residues. Germline loops: CDR1 LGHNA, CDR2 YNFKEQ. Between the trimmed V and J ends, which lost 0 bases and 2 bases, there was a span of 5 bases. This CDR3 is CASSQEGAYEQYF. As DNA, the CDR3 is TGTGCCAGCAGCCAAGAAGGCGCCTACGAGCAGTACTTC.

This chain joins TRBV28 and TRBJ2-7, with TRBD2 matching over 11 bases. J gave up 5 bases and V 5 bases, and 2 bases lay outside the gene matches. CDR1 and CDR2 (germline): MDHEN, SYDVKM. The length of the CDR3 is 13 residues. CDR3 in amino acids: CASSQLAGDEQYF. CDR3 DNA: TGTGCCAGCAGTCAACTAGCGGGAGACGAGCAGTACTTC.

The chain joins TRBV6-5 to TRBJ1-2; D unclear. The CDR3 is 15 residues long. Germline CDR1 reads MNHEY; CDR2 reads SVGAGI. The V end was cut by 2 bases, the J end by 2 bases, with 12 bases between. The CDR3 nucleotides are TGTGCCAGCAGTTACGAAAGTCAGCCAAACTATGGCTACACCTTC. It translates to CASSYESQPNYGYTF.

This clone occurred a few times. The chain carries TRBV29-1 and TRBJ2-7; D not certain. This CDR3 has 12 residues. Germline CDR1 SQVTM, CDR2 ANQGSEA. The ends were cut back, 4 bases at V and 4 bases at J, with 11 bases in the middle. Here the CDR3 reads CSVVQPEYEQYF. DNA of the CDR3: TGCAGCGTTGTACAGCCCGAGTACGAGCAGTACTTC.

The gene calls are TRBV29-1 and TRBJ2-7; TRBD2 is a possible D gene (6 bases). This CDR3 comprises 12 residues. Per the germline V gene, CDR1 is SQVTM and CDR2 is ANQGSEA. V was cut by 5 bases and J by 6 bases, with 14 bases left in between. The CDR3 region is CSVRDGGFEQYF. DNA of the CDR3: TGCAGCGTTCGTGACGGGGGTTTCGAGCAGTACTTC.

The genes are TRBV30 and TRBJ2-1; D is perhaps TRBD1 or TRBD2 (5 bases each). Germline values: CDR1 GTSNPN, CDR2 SVGIG (reference sequence). This CDR3 is 14 amino acids long. V was clipped by 3 bases and J by 6 bases, with 15 bases between them. The CDR3 here is CAWRVRDRFNEQFF. DNA of the CDR3: TGTGCCTGGAGAGTTAGGGACCGATTCAATGAGCAGTTCTTC.

This chain links TRBV2 with TRBJ2-1; 9 bases are a match to TRBD2. The CDR3 contains 16 residues. Germline lookup yields CDR1 SNHLY and CDR2 FYNNEI. The junction had 9 bases not matched to a gene; V was cut back by 6 bases and J by 3 bases. The CDR3 DNA reads as TGTGCCAGCAGCGAACCTGCGACTAGCGGCTACAATGAGCAGTTCTTC. The encoded protein is CASSEPATSGYNEQFF.

The chain recombines TRBV5-6 with TRBJ2-1, with D hard to call. The CDR3 is 11 amino acids. V dropped 1 base and J dropped 10 bases, with 6 bases sitting between them. The germline V gene has CDR1 SGHDT and CDR2 YYEEEE. CDR3 DNA sequence: TGTGCCAGCAGCTTGAGGGCCGAGCAGTTCTTC. Translating gives CASSLRAEQFF.

The chain is built from TRBV2 and TRBJ1-1; no firm D call. Germline V gives CDR1 SNHLY, CDR2 FYNNEI. Deletions cut 1 base from V and 6 bases from J, with 6 bases between. CDR3 length: 12 amino acids. The CDR3 loop reads CASSEERAEAFF. The CDR3 bases are TGTGCCAGCAGTGAAGAGAGGGCTGAAGCTTTCTTT.

This clone appeared a single time. The V and J genes are TRBV27 and TRBJ2-6; D not resolved. Germline values: CDR1 MNHEY, CDR2 SMNVEV (reference sequence). The CDR3 runs 11 residues. The V and J ends lost 10 bases and 4 bases respectively, with 5 bases between them. The CDR3 loop reads CATLGANVLTF. The DNA for the CDR3 is TGTGCCACCTTAGGGGCCAACGTCCTGACTTTC. Full variable domain (outside the CDR3, taken from reference TRBV27 and TRBJ2-6): EAQVTQNPRYLITVTGKKLTVTCSQNMNHEYMSWYRQDPGLGLRQIYYSMNVEVTDKGDVPEGYKVSRKEKRNFPLILESPSPNQTSLYFCATLGANVLTFGAGSRLTVL.

This clone was picked up a small number of times. The V gene is TRBV6-5, the J gene TRBJ2-5, with no clear D. CDR1 and CDR2 (germline): MNHEY, SVGAGI. The CDR3 length is 13 residues. The V end lost 4 bases, the J end lost 2 bases, and 8 bases lay between the germline ends. The CDR3 is CASSLSDQETQYF. As DNA, the CDR3 is TGTGCCAGCAGTTTATCGGATCAAGAGACCCAGTACTTC.

CDR3 region: CAGSPRVGELFF. In DNA, the CDR3 is TGTGCCGGGAGCCCCCGGGTGGGGGAGCTGTTTTTT. The chain carries TRBV6-6 and TRBJ2-2, with D perhaps matching TRBD2 (5 bases). The V gene's germline CDR1 is MNHNY and CDR2 SVGAGI (reference sequence). Trimming took 11 bases from V and 8 from J, leaving 15 bases between them. This CDR3 contains 12 residues.